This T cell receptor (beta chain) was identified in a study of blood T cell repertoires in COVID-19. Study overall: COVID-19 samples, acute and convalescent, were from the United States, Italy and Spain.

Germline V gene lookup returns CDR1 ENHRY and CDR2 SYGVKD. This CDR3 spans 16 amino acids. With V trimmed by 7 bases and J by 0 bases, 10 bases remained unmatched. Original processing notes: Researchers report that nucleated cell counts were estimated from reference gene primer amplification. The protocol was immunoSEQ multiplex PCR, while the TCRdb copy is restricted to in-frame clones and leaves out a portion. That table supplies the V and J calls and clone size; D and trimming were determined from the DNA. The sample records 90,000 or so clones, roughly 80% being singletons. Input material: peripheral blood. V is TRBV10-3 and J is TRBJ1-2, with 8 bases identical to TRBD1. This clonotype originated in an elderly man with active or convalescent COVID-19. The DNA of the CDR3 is TGTGCCATCACTATGGACAGGGAAACGGCTAACTATGGCTACACCTTC. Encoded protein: CAITMDRETANYGYTF.